The following is a T cell receptor (beta chain) sequence with its context. The sample comes from a study of blood T cell repertoires in COVID-19. In the study overall: Material from acute and convalescent COVID-19 was sourced from the United States, Italy and Spain. Sources were T cells, B-cell-depleted T cells, or PBMCs; the material itself was cDNA or gDNA.

Authors' methods: Cell counts per sample came from amplifying reference gene primers. The protocol was immunoSEQ multiplex PCR, while the TCRdb copy is restricted to in-frame clones and leaves out a portion. V and J calls and clone size are copied from that table; D and trimming were computed from the DNA. The table has some 40,000 clones, approximately 78% seen once. The receptor's source is a human donor in a cohort sampled during active or convalescent COVID-19. The donor label of this sample is uncertain. The sequenced sample was peripheral blood.

The CDR3 DNA sequence: TGCAGTGCTAGTCCTGGACTAGCGGCGAATGAGCAGTTCTTC. Amino acids: CSASPGLAANEQFF. The gene calls are TRBV20-1 and TRBJ2-1, with 10 positions matching TRBD2. CDR3 length: 14 residues. J was trimmed by 7 bases and V by 3 bases; bases with no gene match: 6. Germline V gene lookup returns CDR1 DFQATT and CDR2 SNEGSKA (reference sequence).